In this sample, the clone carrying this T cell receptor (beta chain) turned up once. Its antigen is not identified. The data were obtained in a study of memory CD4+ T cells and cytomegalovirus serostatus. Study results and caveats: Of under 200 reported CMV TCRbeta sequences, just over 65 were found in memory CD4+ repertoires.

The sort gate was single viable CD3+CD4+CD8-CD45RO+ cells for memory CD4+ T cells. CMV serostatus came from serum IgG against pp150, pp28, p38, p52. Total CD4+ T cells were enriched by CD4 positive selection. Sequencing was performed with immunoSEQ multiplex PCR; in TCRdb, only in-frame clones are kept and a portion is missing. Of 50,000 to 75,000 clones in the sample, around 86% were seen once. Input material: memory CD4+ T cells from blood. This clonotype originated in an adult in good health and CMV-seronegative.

The chain's CDR3 is CASTVPPYNEQFF. The DNA of the CDR3 is TGTGCCAGCACCGTCCCCCCCTACAATGAGCAGTTCTTC. The chain is built from TRBV11-2 and TRBJ2-1; D not certain. The V end lost 7 bases, the J end lost 2 bases, and 9 bases lay between the germline ends. This CDR3 region has 13 residues. In germline, CDR1 is SGHAT, CDR2 FQNNGV.